The subject of this entry is one T cell receptor beta chain. What it recognizes is unknown. This sample was included in a study of PD-1 blockade in classical Hodgkin lymphoma. Study-wide findings and caveats: Lower baseline TCR diversity marked trial partial responders and progressors.

Assay: immunoSEQ multiplex PCR; the TCRdb copy retains only in-frame clones and omits some. The data show about 41,000 clones, approximately 67% seen once. The V and J ends lost 1 base and 5 bases, in that order; junction bases with no gene match: 7. This CDR3 has 16 amino acids. The germline gives CDR1 MDHEN, CDR2 SYDVKM. The time point is: cycle 4 day 1 (C4D1), after 5 to 7 weeks of nivolumab. Every patient had relapsed following autologous stem cell transplantation, and cohorts differed in brentuximab vedotin exposure. The specimen comprised peripheral blood mononuclear cells (PBMCs), sampled before the fourth cycle of nivolumab. The chain is built from TRBV28 and TRBJ2-1; the match to TRBD1 covers 8 bases. The receptor's source is a human donor with classical Hodgkin lymphoma. CDR3 amino acids: CASSLFEDREDNEQFF. The CDR3 DNA reads TGTGCCAGCAGTTTATTTGAGGACAGGGAAGACAATGAGCAGTTCTTC. The full variable domain, rest sourced from reference TRBV28 and TRBJ2-1, is DVKVTQSSRYLVKRTGEKVFLECVQDMDHENMFWYRQDPGLGLRLIYFSYDVKMKEKGDIPEGYSVSREKKERFSLILESASTNQTSMYLCASSLFEDREDNEQFFGPGTRLTVL.